This T cell receptor (beta chain) is from a study of human T cells and chemical hapten exposure (dated by TCRdb to the early 2020s). For the wider study: For sensitization, 2% DPC in acetone was applied to a roughly 2 cm by roughly 2 cm area of upper inner arm skin. Throughout the roughly 25-week study period, patients were also given weekly therapeutic DPC doses on the scalp. Patch testing was done on the upper back using Finn chambers containing 0.01% DPC, and results were scored after 6 days according to International Contact Dermatitis Research Group standards. The patient cohort, mostly female, included alopecia areata with under or over 50% scalp involvement, alopecia totalis and alopecia universalis. Libraries were combined into a pool for sequencing, and differences in TCR yield between samples came mainly from small differences in library volumes within the pool. Peripheral blood TCR repertoire changes were tracked in vivo in alopecia patients during primary and secondary sensitization to the hapten diphenylcyclopropenone (DPC). Blood samples were taken from patients before sensitization (week 0) and then at 2, 6 and about 24 weeks after DPC sensitization. About 28 alopecia patients gave blood for TCR sequencing at one to four time points (pre-sensitization, 2, 6 and 24 weeks).

Per the publication, the time point label means: patch test 2, 6 weeks after DPC sensitization. This sample's treatment or condition label indicates: therapeutic diphenylcyclopropenone sensitization with weekly scalp DPC. At every patch-test visit, the blood draw took place before the patch test was put on. Patients were eligible if aged 18 to 70, diagnosed with alopecia and judged suitable for DPC therapy, and pregnant patients were excluded. Total RNA was extracted from unfractionated whole blood collected in Tempus Blood RNA tubes. Libraries were made using RACE. TCRdb records NextSeq 500 as the sequencer. During library preparation, unique molecular identifiers were attached to individual cDNA molecules so that TCRs could be counted in a quantitative, reproducible way. Each blood RNA sample was used to sequence both TCR alpha and TCR beta chains. On the study's bioinformatics: Samples had a median of approximately 93,000 TCRs, with a range from roughly 20,000 to 690,600. The Decombinator software suite was used to annotate V, J and CDR3 in the TCR reads. To make PS versus PT1 abundance plots, every sample was subsampled to the same number of TCRs (28,000). TCRs were defined as expanded if absent before sensitization and observed at least eight times at the 2-week time point. TCRdb reanalyzed the raw reads on its own, using fastp at Q25 for trimming and MiXCR for clone calling, and kept in-frame beta chains. Every distinct CDR3 protein forms one entry, paired with its most common genes and DNA. The authors' filters were not applied to this entry. In this sample the table shows about 82,000 distinct CDR3 sequences, about 10% of which occur a single time. Jointly, the top ten make up 4.5% to 5% of the sample.

Study-wide conclusions, independent of this receptor: Patch test score correlated positively with the number of PT1 expanded TCRs, reaching significance at thresholds 8, 16 and 32 but not at 4. DPC sensitization did not change how many TCRs were above 1 in 1000 frequency, and no evidence was found of alterations in global repertoire structure. Because every patient had alopecia, a presumed autoimmune disease, the patients' immune response might differ from that of healthy individuals. Compared with pre-sensitization or healthy control sets, expanded TCRs formed significantly more large CDR3 similarity clusters, which is consistent with antigen-driven responses. After repeated subsampling, changes were observed in the strength of the expansion versus patch-test correlation and in the threshold at which the correlation became significant.

Looking up the germline V gene (reference sequence) yields CDR1 DFQATT and CDR2 SNEGSKA. CDR3 length: 12 amino acids, cysteine to phenylalanine. The entry retains the CDR3 DNA only, 36 bases that are in frame from base 1. Germline trimming amounts to 5 bases on V and 6 bases on J, with 5 as the count of junction bases outside the gene matches. This clonotype has ten or more counts. The antigen it recognizes is unknown. Per-nucleotide qualities are absent, and no much larger clonotype sits a single base away. This clonotype was obtained from a woman aged 45-65 years with alopecia areata. Some clones in this sample may be carry-over from other donors' samples. The specimen comprised whole blood, sampled in connection with sensitization to the hapten diphenylcyclopropenone (DPC). Recombination joined TRBV20-1 with TRBJ1-1; TRBD1 aligns with 8 central bases. The CDR3 corresponds to CSAPQGAAEAFF. The base sequence is TGCAGTGCTCCCCAGGGGGCTGCTGAAGCTTTCTTT.